A selection of T cell receptor beta chains follows, all from one sample in a study of patients with pleural tuberculosis. TCRdb re-analysed the reads in MiXCR, keeping a single row per CDR3 protein. Of around 50,000 distinct CDR3 sequences in the sample, under 8.5% were seen once. Receptors originate from a human donor with pleural tuberculosis. Each CDR3 is given with its conserved first and last residue. Each record gives: D gene, V gene, CDR3 length, clone size, J gene, CDR3 DNA, CDR3 protein. The D gene is left open where the match is weak. Clone size is not always given. Where it is, it says once, few, many or a class for expanded clones.

>NA|TRBV11-1|16|many|TRBJ1-3
TGTGCCAGCAGCTTACGCAGGGTGTCTTCTGGAAACACCATATATTTT
CASSLRRVSSGNTIYF
>TRBD1|TRBV4-2|17|few|TRBJ1-1
TGTGCCAGCAGCCAGCGAGGGGGCCAGGGGGGTAACACTGAAGCTTTCTTT
CASSQRGGQGGNTEAFF
>TRBD1|TRBV12-3/TRBV12-4|16|many|TRBJ1-3
TGTGCCAGCAGTCCCGACAGGGGGCGCTCTGGAAACACCATATATTTT
CASSPDRGRSGNTIYF
>NA|TRBV11-1|17|many|TRBJ1-1
TGTGCCAGCAGCTTTTTAGGGTATTGGGGGCGTGGGACTGAAGCTTTCTTT
CASSFLGYWGRGTEAFF
>NA|TRBV11-2|15|many|TRBJ2-1
TGTGCCAGCACAAACCCCGGGGGCTCCTACAATGAGCAGTTCTTC
CASTNPGGSYNEQFF
>TRBD1|TRBV10-3|13|many|TRBJ2-7
TGTGCCACAGGGGGGACAGGGCTCTACGAGCAGTACTTC
CATGGTGLYEQYF
>NA|TRBV19|15|many|TRBJ1-5
TGTGCCAGTAGTAATGTGGGGGACAACCATCAGCCCCAGCATTTT
CASSNVGDNHQPQHF
>TRBD1|TRBV28|16|many|TRBJ1-5
TGTGCCAGCAGTTCTCTCTGGGACAGCGGCAATCAGCCCCAGCATTTT
CASSSLWDSGNQPQHF
>NA|TRBV19|13|many|TRBJ2-4
TGTGCCAGTAGTAACAGACAGACGGACATTCAGTACTTC
CASSNRQTDIQYF
>NA|TRBV11-1|16|many|TRBJ1-3
TGTGCCAGCAGCTTCTTCCGGAGTAACTCTGGAAACACCATATATTTT
CASSFFRSNSGNTIYF
>NA|TRBV6-1|14|many|TRBJ1-1
TGTGCCAGCAGTCATCAGAACCCTCTGGCTGAAGCTTTCTTT
CASSHQNPLAEAFF
>NA|TRBV11-2|15|many|TRBJ1-5
TGTGCCAGCAGCGAGAAAGTTGGGCCTTATCAGCCCCAGCATTTT
CASSEKVGPYQPQHF
>NA|TRBV20-1|14|many|TRBJ2-3
TGCAGTGCTAGAGATTGGGCTAGAGCGGATACGCAGTATTTT
CSARDWARADTQYF
>NA|TRBV3-1|11|few|TRBJ2-1
TGTGCCAGCAGCCAAGAGGGTGAGCAGTTCTTC
CASSQEGEQFF
>TRBD1|TRBV19|14|many|TRBJ1-2
TGTGCCAGTAGTGGACAGGGGAAGGACTATGGCTACACCTTC
CASSGQGKDYGYTF
>NA|TRBV2|15|NA|TRBJ2-7
TGTGCCAGCATATCCCAGGGCCTCAGCGTCTCCGAGCAGTACTTC
CASISQGLSVSEQYF
>NA|TRBV12-3/TRBV12-4|14|few|TRBJ2-3
TGTGCCAGCAGCCTCGGACCGAGCACAGATACGCAGTATTTT
CASSLGPSTDTQYF
>NA|TRBV20-1|12|many|TRBJ2-3
TGCAGTGCTAGAGATTTGGGCCATACGCAGTATTTT
CSARDLGHTQYF
>NA|TRBV11-1|15|many|TRBJ1-2
TGTGCCAGCAGCTCCTCGTTTAATGGAATGGAGGGCTACACCTTC
CASSSSFNGMEGYTF
>NA|TRBV5-1|16|NA|TRBJ2-3
TGCGCCAGCAGCCCCGGCGGATTAATTCACACAGATACGCAGTATTTT
CASSPGGLIHTDTQYF
>NA|TRBV7-9|11|medium-sized|TRBJ2-7
TGTGCCAGCAGCTTAGAGGCAGAGCAGTACTTC
CASSLEAEQYF
>TRBD1|TRBV20-1|11|many|TRBJ1-1
TGCAGTGCTCAGACAGGGGGTCGAGCTTTCTTT
CSAQTGGRAFF
>NA|TRBV27|11|many|TRBJ2-3
TGTGCCAGCAGCAAAGCAGATACGCAGTATTTT
CASSKADTQYF
>NA|TRBV6-1|13|few|TRBJ2-6
TGTGCCAGTACCTCAGCTGGGGCCAACGTCCTGACTTTC
CASTSAGANVLTF
>NA|TRBV14|13|many|TRBJ2-3
TGTGCCAGCGGTGAAACAGGGTATAACTCGCAGTATTTT
CASGETGYNSQYF
>NA|TRBV19|13|NA|TRBJ2-3
TGTGCCAGTAGTAGGGGAAGTACAAATACGCAGTATTTT
CASSRGSTNTQYF
>NA|TRBV20-1|15|many|TRBJ1-3
TGCAGTGCTAGAGATCAAAGAGACTCTGGAAACACCATATATTTT
CSARDQRDSGNTIYF
>TRBD2|TRBV20-1|14|many|TRBJ2-7
TGCAGTGCGGCACTTAGCGGGGCCTCCTACGAGCAGTACTTC
CSAALSGASYEQYF
>TRBD2|TRBV6-2/TRBV6-3|15|many|TRBJ2-1
TGTGCCAGCAGTTACCCAGCGGGAGGGCCGAGTGAGCAGTTCTTC
CASSYPAGGPSEQFF
>NA|TRBV11-2|13|many|TRBJ2-5
TGTGCCAGCAGCTTAGGACCACACGGGACCCAGTACTTC
CASSLGPHGTQYF
>TRBD1|TRBV11-2|17|many|TRBJ1-1
TGTGCCAGCAGCTTAGAGGCAGGGGGGCGTTTGGACACTGAAGCTTTCTTT
CASSLEAGGRLDTEAFF
>NA|TRBV28|15|many|TRBJ2-1
TGTGCCAGCAGTTTCAGGGTCAGCTCCTACAATGAGCAGTTCTTC
CASSFRVSSYNEQFF
>NA|TRBV28|16|many|TRBJ1-5
TGTGCCAGCAGTTTACGAGGGCTCCGTAGCAATCAGCCCCAGCATTTT
CASSLRGLRSNQPQHF
>TRBD1|TRBV2|13|many|TRBJ1-1
TGTGCCAGCAGCGACGACAGGGCTACTGAAGCTTTCTTT
CASSDDRATEAFF
>NA|TRBV24-1|16|NA|TRBJ2-1
TGTGCCACCGGTGATTTGAAAGGTGTAGCGCAGAATGAGCAGTTCTTC
CATGDLKGVAQNEQFF
>TRBD1|TRBV6-1|15|NA|TRBJ1-6
TGTGCCAGCAGTGAAGCGACAGGGGGACCTTTTGCCCTCCACTTT
CASSEATGGPFALHF
>NA|TRBV6-1|13|many|TRBJ2-3
TGTGCCAGCAGCGAAGGCACCACAGATACGCAGTATTTT
CASSEGTTDTQYF
>NA|TRBV5-1|16|NA|TRBJ2-4
TGCGCCAGCAGCTTGGCCATCGCGGGCGGAAAAAACATTCAGTACTTC
CASSLAIAGGKNIQYF
>TRBD2|TRBV27|13|many|TRBJ2-1
TGTGCCAGCAGGGGAGCGGGGATGGGTGAGCAGTTCTTC
CASRGAGMGEQFF
>TRBD2|TRBV12-3/TRBV12-4|15|many|TRBJ2-1
TGTGCCAGCACCCCTAGTCCTAGCGGTGACAATGAGCAGTTCTTC
CASTPSPSGDNEQFF
>TRBD2|TRBV11-1|13|NA|TRBJ2-5
TGTGCCGCTTCGAGCGGGAGGGCGGAGACCCAGTACTTC
CAASSGRAETQYF
>TRBD1|TRBV11-2|13|many|TRBJ2-5
TGTGCCAGCAGCCGGGACAGGGAGGAGACCCAGTACTTC
CASSRDREETQYF
>TRBD2|TRBV7-1|17|many|TRBJ2-3
TGTGCCAGCAGCTCCGCAAAGACTAGCGGTCCCACAGATACGCAGTATTTT
CASSSAKTSGPTDTQYF
>TRBD2|TRBV20-1|16|few|TRBJ2-7
TGCAGTGCAAACGCGCGGGGCGGGAGGGCCCTTTACGAGCAGTACTTC
CSANARGGRALYEQYF
>NA|TRBV6-2/TRBV6-3|13|many|TRBJ2-3
TGTGCCAGCAGTTACGCGGGCACAGATACGCAGTATTTT
CASSYAGTDTQYF
>TRBD1|TRBV2|15|many|TRBJ1-1
TGTGCCAGCAGTGAAGCATGGGGACAGGGTTCTGAAGCTTTCTTT
CASSEAWGQGSEAFF
>TRBD1|TRBV11-1|13|many|TRBJ2-4
TGTGCCAGCAGCTCAACAGGGGCTGACATTCAGTACTTC
CASSSTGADIQYF
>NA|TRBV27|12|many|TRBJ2-3
TGTGCCAGCAGTTTAATGGGGGCTGCTCAGTATTTT
CASSLMGAAQYF
>NA|TRBV20-1|15|many|TRBJ2-5
TGCAGTGCTTCCGACGGTGGGGGACCACAAGAGACCCAGTACTTC
CSASDGGGPQETQYF
>TRBD1|TRBV29-1|12|few|TRBJ1-2
TGCAGCGTTGAAGCGACAGGGCTCGGCTACACCTTC
CSVEATGLGYTF
>NA|TRBV27|13|many|TRBJ2-6
TGTGCCAGCAGTTCAGATGGGGCCAACGTCCTGACTTTC
CASSSDGANVLTF
>NA|TRBV6-2/TRBV6-3|14|many|TRBJ1-1
TGTGCCAGCAGTTACTCGACCGATTGGACTGAAGCTTTCTTT
CASSYSTDWTEAFF
>TRBD1|TRBV28|15|many|TRBJ2-1
TGTGCCAGCAGTCGGACAGGGGAGGCCTACAATGAGCAGTTCTTC
CASSRTGEAYNEQFF
>NA|TRBV14|13|many|TRBJ1-1
TGTGCCAGCAGCCAAAGCCAGAACACTGAAGCTTTCTTT
CASSQSQNTEAFF